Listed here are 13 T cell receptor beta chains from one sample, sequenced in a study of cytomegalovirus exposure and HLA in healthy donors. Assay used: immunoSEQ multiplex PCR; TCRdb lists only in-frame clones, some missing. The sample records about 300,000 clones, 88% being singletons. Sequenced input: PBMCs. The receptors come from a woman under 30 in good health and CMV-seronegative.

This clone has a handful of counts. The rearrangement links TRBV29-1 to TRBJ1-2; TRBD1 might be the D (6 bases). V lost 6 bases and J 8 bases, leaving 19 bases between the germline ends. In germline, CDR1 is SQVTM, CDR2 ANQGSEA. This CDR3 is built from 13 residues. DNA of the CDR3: TGCAGCGTCGAATTAGGCAGGGGAGACGGCTACACCTTC. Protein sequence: CSVELGRGDGYTF.

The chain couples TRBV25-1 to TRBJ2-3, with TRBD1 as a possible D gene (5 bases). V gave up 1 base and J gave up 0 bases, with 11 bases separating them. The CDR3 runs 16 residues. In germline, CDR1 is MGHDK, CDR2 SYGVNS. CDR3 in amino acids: CASSESGRVSTDTQYF. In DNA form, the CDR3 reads TGTGCCAGCAGTGAATCGGGCAGGGTTAGCACAGATACGCAGTATTTT.

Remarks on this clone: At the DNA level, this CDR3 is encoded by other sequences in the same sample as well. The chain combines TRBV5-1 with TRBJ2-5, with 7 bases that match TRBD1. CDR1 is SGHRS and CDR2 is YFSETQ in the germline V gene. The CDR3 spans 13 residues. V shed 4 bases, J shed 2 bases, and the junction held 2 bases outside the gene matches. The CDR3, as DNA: TGCGCCAGCAGCCTGGGACAGCAAGAGACCCAGTACTTC. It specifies CASSLGQQETQYF.

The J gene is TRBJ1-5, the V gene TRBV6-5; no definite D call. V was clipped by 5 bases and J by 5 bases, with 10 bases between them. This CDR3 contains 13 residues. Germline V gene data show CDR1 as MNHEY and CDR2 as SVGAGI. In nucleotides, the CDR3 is TGTGCCAGCAGTGGTATGGCCGATCAGCCCCAGCATTTT. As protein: CASSGMADQPQHF.

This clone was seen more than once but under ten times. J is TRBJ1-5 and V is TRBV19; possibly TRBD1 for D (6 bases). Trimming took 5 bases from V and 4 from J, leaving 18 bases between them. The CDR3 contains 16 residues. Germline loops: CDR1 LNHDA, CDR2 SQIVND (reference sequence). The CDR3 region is CASSLADSRLNQPQHF. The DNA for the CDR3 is TGTGCCAGTAGTCTAGCGGACAGCCGTTTGAATCAGCCCCAGCATTTT.

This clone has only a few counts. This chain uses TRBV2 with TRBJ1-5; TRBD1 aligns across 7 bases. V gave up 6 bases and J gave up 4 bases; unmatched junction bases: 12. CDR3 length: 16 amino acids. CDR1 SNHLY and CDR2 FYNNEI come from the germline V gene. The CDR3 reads CASSLQGGTVNQPQHF. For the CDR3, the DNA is TGTGCCAGCAGCCTCCAGGGCGGGACAGTAAATCAGCCCCAGCATTTT.

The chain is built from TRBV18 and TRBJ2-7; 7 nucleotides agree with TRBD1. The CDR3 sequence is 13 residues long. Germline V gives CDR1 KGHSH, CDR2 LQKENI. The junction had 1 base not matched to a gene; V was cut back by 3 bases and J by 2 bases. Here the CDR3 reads CASSPGTAYEQYF. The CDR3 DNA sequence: TGTGCCAGCTCACCCGGGACAGCCTACGAGCAGTACTTC.

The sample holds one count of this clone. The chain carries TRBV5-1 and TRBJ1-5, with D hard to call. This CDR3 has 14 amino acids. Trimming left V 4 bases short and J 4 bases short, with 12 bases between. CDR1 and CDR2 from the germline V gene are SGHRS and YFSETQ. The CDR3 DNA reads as TGCGCCAGCAGCCCTGACGGAGAGAATCAGCCCCAGCATTTT. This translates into CASSPDGENQPQHF. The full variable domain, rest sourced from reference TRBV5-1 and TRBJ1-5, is KAGVTQTPRYLIKTRGQQVTLSCSPISGHRSVSWYQQTPGQGLQFLFEYFSETQRNKGNFPGRFSGRQFSNSRSEMNVSTLELGDSALYLCASSPDGENQPQHFGDGTRLSIL.

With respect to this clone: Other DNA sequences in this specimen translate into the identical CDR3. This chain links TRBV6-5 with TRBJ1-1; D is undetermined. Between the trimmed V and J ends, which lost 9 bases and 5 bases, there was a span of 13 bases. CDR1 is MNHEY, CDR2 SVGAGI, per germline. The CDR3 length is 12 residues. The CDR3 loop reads CASSRGSTEAFF. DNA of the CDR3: TGTGCCAGTAGCCGCGGGAGTACTGAAGCTTTCTTT.

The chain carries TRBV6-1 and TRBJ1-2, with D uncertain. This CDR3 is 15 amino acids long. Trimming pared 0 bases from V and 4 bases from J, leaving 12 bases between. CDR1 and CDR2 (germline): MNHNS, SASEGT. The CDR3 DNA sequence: TGTGCCAGCAGTGAAGCCGGGAGAGGGATCTATGGCTACACCTTC. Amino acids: CASSEAGRGIYGYTF.

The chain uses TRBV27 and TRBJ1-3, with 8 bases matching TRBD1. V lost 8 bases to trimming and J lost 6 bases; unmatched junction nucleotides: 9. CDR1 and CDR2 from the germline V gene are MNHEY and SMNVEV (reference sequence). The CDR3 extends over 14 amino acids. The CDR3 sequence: CASSRDRKQNTIYF. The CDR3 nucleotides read TGTGCCAGCTCCCGGGACAGGAAACAAAACACCATATATTTT.

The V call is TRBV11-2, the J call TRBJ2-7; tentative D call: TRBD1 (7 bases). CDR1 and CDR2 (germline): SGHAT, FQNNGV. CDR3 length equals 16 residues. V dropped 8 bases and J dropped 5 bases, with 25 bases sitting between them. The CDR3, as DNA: TGTGCCAGCCTAACCATTGCGGGGACAGCACTAAACGAGCAGTACTTC. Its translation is CASLTIAGTALNEQYF.

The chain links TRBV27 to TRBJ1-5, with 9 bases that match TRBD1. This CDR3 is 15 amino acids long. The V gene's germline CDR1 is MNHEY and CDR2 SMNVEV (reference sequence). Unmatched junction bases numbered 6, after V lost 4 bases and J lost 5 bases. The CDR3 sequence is CASSSTGGAYQPQHF. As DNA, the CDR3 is TGTGCCAGCAGTTCAACAGGGGGCGCGTATCAGCCCCAGCATTTT.